The 29 T cell receptor beta chains given below trace back to one sample, sequenced in a study of T-cell memory formation after mild COVID-19 (dated by TCRdb to the early 2020s). Libraries were built with 5' RACE. The sequencing machine was an Illumina NovaSeq 6000. Through fastp at Q25 and MiXCR, TCRdb rebuilt clones from the public reads, retaining in-frame beta chains. Identical CDR3 proteins give one entry, which carries the most common genes and DNA. The sample includes approximately 260,000 distinct CDR3 sequences, with around 15% observed a single time. Of the sample, 22% falls within the top ten clones. Input material: PBMCs or a T cell subset sorted from them (not recorded which). The source is a man aged 18 to 35 who had mild COVID-19 (a few samples of this study predate the infection). The sample titles of this study are shuffled in the database, so cell type and time point are left out; the donor was told from shared clones.

This chain connects TRBV6-2 or TRBV6-3 to TRBJ2-7, with D possibly being TRBD1 or TRBD2 (5 bases each). Trimming pared 4 bases from V and 5 bases from J, leaving 21 bases between. Germline assignment: CDR1 MNHEY and CDR2 SVGEGT. This CDR3 region has 16 residues. CDR3 in DNA: TGTGCCAGCAGTTCACCTGGTGTCGGCAGGGACCACGAGCAGTACGTC. Encoded protein: CASSSPGVGRDHEQYV.

V and J are TRBV24-1 and TRBJ2-7; maybe TRBD2 (5 bases). Trimming removed 0 bases from V and 2 bases from J, with 10 bases in between. CDR1 KGHDR and CDR2 SFDVKD come from the germline V gene. The CDR3 runs 15 residues. Here the CDR3 DNA reads TGTGCCACCAGTGATTTGCAGACGGGGACCTACGAGCAGTACGTC. This translates into CATSDLQTGTYEQYV.

This clonotype appeared many times. V gene TRBV12-3 or TRBV12-4 combines with J gene TRBJ1-6, with D unresolved. CDR3 length: 14 residues. V lost 3 bases to trimming and J lost 10 bases, with 13 bases between them. This CDR3 reads CASSLGGYQSPLHF. In nucleotides, the CDR3 is TGTGCCAGCAGTTTGGGCGGGTATCAGTCACCCCTCCACTTT.

This clonotype was seen more than once but under ten times. The CDR3 DNA sequence: TGTGCCAGCAGCAGACAGGGGGGCCCGGGAACCGGGGAGCTGTTTTTT. Residues: CASSRQGGPGTGELFF. The rearrangement links TRBV7-3 to TRBJ2-2; 9 bases align to TRBD1. CDR1 SGHTA and CDR2 FQGTGA come from the germline V gene. V was clipped by 5 bases and J by 5 bases; unmatched bases: 9. The CDR3 sequence is 16 residues long.

Only a few counts were recorded for this clonotype. The J gene is TRBJ1-2, the V gene TRBV6-5; 8 bases fit TRBD1. The germline V gene has CDR1 MNHEY and CDR2 SVGAGI. The CDR3 consists of 14 residues. V lost 5 bases, J lost 4 bases, and 6 bases stayed unmatched. CDR3 protein: CASSADRDRYGYTF. Here the CDR3 DNA reads TGTGCCAGCAGTGCGGACAGGGATCGCTATGGCTACACCTTC.

This chain links TRBV5-5 with TRBJ2-2; no clear D gene. The CDR3 totals 16 residues. V was cut by 0 bases and J by 0 bases, with 9 bases left in between. Looked up from germline, CDR1 is SGHKS and CDR2 is YYEKEE (reference sequence). The CDR3 DNA follows: TGTGCCAGCAGCTTGGTGCCGCGAACGAACACCGGGGAGCTGTTTTTT. Its protein product is CASSLVPRTNTGELFF.

This clonotype was counted many times. V is TRBV7-2 and J is TRBJ2-4; D is perhaps TRBD2 (5 bases). Per the germline V gene, CDR1 is SGHTA and CDR2 is FQGNSA. The V end was cut by 5 bases, the J end by 8 bases, with 10 bases between. The CDR3 length is 12 residues. The CDR3 DNA is TGTGCCAGCAGCCCTGGACTGGACATTCAGTACTTC. Protein product: CASSPGLDIQYF.

The chain combines TRBV9 with TRBJ2-5; 8 bases line up with TRBD1. Trimming took 5 bases from V and 0 from J; bases not matched to a gene: 12. The germline gives CDR1 SGDLS, CDR2 YYNGEE. The CDR3 is made up of 17 amino acids. The CDR3: CASSPPSGGVNQETQYF. The DNA for the CDR3 is TGTGCCAGCAGTCCTCCCTCAGGGGGCGTAAACCAAGAGACCCAGTACTTC.

This clonotype was counted between two and nine times. The rearrangement joins TRBV12-3 or TRBV12-4 to TRBJ2-3; unclear D gene. CDR3 length: 14 amino acids. V lost 2 bases to trimming and J lost 6 bases, with 12 bases between them. CDR3 amino acids: CASSLFLVSDTQYF. The CDR3, as DNA: TGTGCCAGCAGTTTATTTCTAGTTTCCGATACGCAGTATTTT.

The table lists this clonotype with a few counts. The rearrangement uses TRBV7-8 and TRBJ2-7, with D unresolved. CDR3 size: 14 residues. The germline gives CDR1 SGHVS, CDR2 FQNEAQ. The germline V and J ends were trimmed by 5 bases and 0 bases, with 11 bases remaining between them. CDR3 coding DNA: TGTGCCAGCAGCCACCCCCCGAGCTCCTACGAGCAGTACGTC. Amino acid sequence: CASSHPPSSYEQYV.

The table lists this clonotype with a few counts. This chain uses TRBV5-1 with TRBJ1-6; 10 bases are a match to TRBD1. The CDR3 totals 15 residues. Germline values: CDR1 SGHRS, CDR2 YFSETQ. V gave up 3 bases and J gave up 5 bases; unmatched junction bases: 2. The CDR3 sequence: CASSYGTGDNSPLHF. CDR3 nucleotides: TGCGCCAGCAGCTATGGGACAGGGGATAATTCACCCCTCCACTTT. Full variable domain (missing parts from reference TRBV5-1 and TRBJ1-6): KAGVTQTPRYLIKTRGQQVTLSCSPISGHRSVSWYQQTPGQGLQFLFEYFSETQRNKGNFPGRFSGRQFSNSRSEMNVSTLELGDSALYLCASSYGTGDNSPLHFGNGTRLTVT.

This chain uses TRBV9 with TRBJ1-3; TRBD1 matches at 7 bases. Germline CDR1 SGDLS, CDR2 YYNGEE. With V trimmed by 3 bases and J by 2 bases, 14 bases remained unmatched. This CDR3 region has 18 residues. CDR3 loop: CASSDVGQRRATGNTIYF. CDR3 coding DNA: TGTGCCAGCAGCGACGTGGGACAGCGCAGAGCGACTGGAAACACCATATATTTT.

Many counts were recorded for this clonotype. This chain links TRBV28 with TRBJ2-3, with a possible D match to TRBD2 (6 bases). The CDR3 sequence is 16 residues long. Germline CDR1 and CDR2: MDHEN and SYDVKM. The ends were cut back, 5 bases at V and 8 bases at J, with 23 bases in the middle. The chain's CDR3 is CASSPPGVRSPGTQYF. For the CDR3, the DNA is TGTGCCAGCAGTCCCCCGGGAGTACGAAGTCCGGGTACGCAGTATTTT.

The genes are TRBV20-1 and TRBJ2-2; D is ambiguous. The CDR3 runs 13 residues. V was clipped by 3 bases and J by 1 base, with 6 bases between them. Germline assignment: CDR1 DFQATT and CDR2 SNEGSKA (reference sequence). CDR3 nucleotides: TGCAGTGCTAGGGACGGGAACACCGGGGAGCTGTTTTTT. It translates to CSARDGNTGELFF.

This clonotype has a handful of counts. CDR3: CASSVGSGARNEAFF. CDR3 sequence (DNA): TGTGCCAGCAGCGTAGGGTCAGGGGCGCGGAATGAAGCTTTCTTT. This sequence joins TRBV9 and TRBJ1-1; D perhaps matches TRBD1 (6 bases). Trimming cost V 0 bases and J 7 bases, with 16 bases left between them. The germline V gene encodes CDR1 SGDLS and CDR2 YYNGEE. This CDR3 contains 15 residues.

The CDR3 protein is CASSDPYNEQFF. The CDR3 DNA follows: TGTGCCAGCAGCGATCCGTACAATGAGCAGTTCTTC. The chain joins TRBV7-2 to TRBJ2-1; D is unclear. The V gene lost 5 bases and the J gene lost 4 bases, with 6 bases spanning the gap. The length of the CDR3 is 12 residues. Germline V gene lookup returns CDR1 SGHTA and CDR2 FQGNSA. Filled out from reference TRBV7-2 and TRBJ2-1, the complete variable domain reads GAGVSQSPSNKVTEKGKDVELRCDPISGHTALYWYRQSLGQGLEFLIYFQGNSAPDKSGLPSDRFSAERTGGSVSTLTIQRTQQEDSAVYLCASSDPYNEQFFGPGTRLTVL.

CDR3 bases: TGCAGTGCTAGAGATAGGATGGTCGGGCCGTACAATGAGCAGTTCTTC. Amino acids: CSARDRMVGPYNEQFF. V and J are TRBV20-1 and TRBJ2-1, with D unresolved. Trimming left V 0 bases short and J 4 bases short, with 16 bases between. In germline, CDR1 is DFQATT, CDR2 SNEGSKA (reference sequence). The CDR3 consists of 16 residues.

This sequence joins TRBV7-2 and TRBJ1-1; 7 bases are shared with TRBD1. This CDR3 has 16 residues. Germline V lookup: CDR1 SGHTA, CDR2 FQGNSA. V lost 1 base, J lost 4 bases, and 9 bases stayed unmatched. The CDR3 is CASSLDGQEVGTEAFF. For the CDR3, the DNA is TGTGCCAGCAGCTTAGATGGACAGGAGGTGGGCACTGAAGCTTTCTTT.

This clonotype was observed a few times. The genes are TRBV4-1 and TRBJ2-5; a possible D gene is TRBD1 (5 bases). Trimming pared 3 bases from V and 1 base from J, leaving 15 bases between. Per the germline V gene, CDR1 is MGHRA and CDR2 is YSYEKL. This CDR3 is built from 16 residues. CDR3 in DNA: TGCGCCAGCAGCCACGCACAATGGGGCCGCCAAGAGACCCAGTACTTC. Protein product: CASSHAQWGRQETQYF.

The chain uses TRBV20-1 and TRBJ2-1; D gene ambiguous. CDR3 length: 13 amino acids. V shed 3 bases and J shed 5 bases, with 11 bases lying between them. CDR1 and CDR2 from the germline V gene are DFQATT and SNEGSKA (reference sequence). CDR3 region: CSASGRSDNEQFF. The CDR3 coding sequence is TGCAGTGCTAGTGGTCGTTCGGACAATGAGCAGTTCTTC.

This clonotype has a count of ten or more. This rearrangement joins TRBV4-3 to TRBJ2-2, with a possible D match to TRBD1 (5 bases). The CDR3 is 15 residues long. V lost 3 bases and J 5 bases, leaving 13 bases between the germline ends. CDR1 and CDR2 from the germline V gene are LGHNA and YSLEER. The DNA of the CDR3 is TGCGCCAGCAGCCATGCAGGGTTTCGGACCGGGGAGCTGTTTTTT. Encoded protein: CASSHAGFRTGELFF.

This clonotype was recorded a few times. This chain links TRBV2 with TRBJ1-3; no definite D call. The CDR3 is made up of 14 amino acids. V lost 1 base, J lost 5 bases, and 9 bases lay in between. The germline V gene encodes CDR1 SNHLY and CDR2 FYNNEI. The CDR3 loop reads CASSEGHRRNTIYF. The CDR3 nucleotides read TGTGCCAGCAGTGAAGGTCATCGAAGAAACACCATATATTTT.

The chain links TRBV5-1 to TRBJ2-3; no reliable D call. Germline V lookup: CDR1 SGHRS, CDR2 YFSETQ. The V gene lost 1 base and the J gene lost 4 bases, with 16 bases spanning the gap. This CDR3 has 16 amino acids. The CDR3 is CASSLKAPTSSDTQYF. In nucleotides, the CDR3 is TGCGCCAGCAGCTTGAAGGCACCCACGTCTTCAGATACGCAGTATTTT.

The chain employs TRBV29-1 and TRBJ2-7; D is possibly TRBD1 (6 bases). CDR3 length: 14 amino acids. V was clipped by 2 bases and J by 4 bases, with 15 bases between them. Germline V gene sequence: CDR1 SQVTM, CDR2 ANQGSEA. CDR3 sequence (DNA): TGCAGCGTTGAAACCGGGACAATCCCGTACGAGCAGTACTTC. Translated, it gives CSVETGTIPYEQYF.

The table lists this clonotype with many counts. This chain links TRBV5-1 with TRBJ2-7, with D perhaps TRBD2 (5 bases). The CDR3 totals 15 residues. CDR1 and CDR2 (germline): SGHRS, YFSETQ. V was pared by 5 bases and J by 2 bases, with 17 bases between. CDR3 DNA sequence: TGCGCCAGCAGACAAGACCCCGGGATTGCCTACGAGCAGTACTTC. As protein: CASRQDPGIAYEQYF.

V and J are TRBV7-2 and TRBJ1-2; a weak D match, TRBD1 (6 bases). CDR1 SGHTA and CDR2 FQGNSA come from the germline V gene. The CDR3 covers 15 residues. The V gene lost 4 bases and the J gene lost 4 bases, with 16 bases spanning the gap. The CDR3 DNA is TGTGCCAGCAGCTCACAGGGTGGAGAGAGCTATGGCTACACCTTC. Amino acids: CASSSQGGESYGYTF. Filled out from reference TRBV7-2 and TRBJ1-2, the complete variable domain reads GAGVSQSPSNKVTEKGKDVELRCDPISGHTALYWYRQSLGQGLEFLIYFQGNSAPDKSGLPSDRFSAERTGGSVSTLTIQRTQQEDSAVYLCASSSQGGESYGYTFGSGTRLTVV.

A few counts support this clonotype. This rearrangement joins TRBV6-1 to TRBJ2-7; D gene unclear. The CDR3 extends over 12 amino acids. V was clipped by 2 bases and J by 4 bases, with 6 bases between them. Germline CDR1 is MNHNS and CDR2 is SASEGT. The DNA of the CDR3 is TGTGCCAGCAGTGAAACCAGATACGAGCAGTACGTC. Encoded protein: CASSETRYEQYV.

This clonotype was seen a handful of times. V gene TRBV20-1 combines with J gene TRBJ1-3; TRBD1 matches 9 bases. The CDR3 length is 16 residues. V gave up 5 bases and J gave up 2 bases; unmatched junction bases: 10. The V gene's germline CDR1 is DFQATT and CDR2 SNEGSKA (reference sequence). CDR3 nucleotide sequence: TGCAGTGCTTCCTCCGGGACAGGGAGCACTGGAAACACCATATATTTT. Translating it yields CSASSGTGSTGNTIYF.

This clonotype was recorded many times. The rearrangement links TRBV7-3 to TRBJ1-5; D is undetermined. Looked up from germline, CDR1 is SGHTA and CDR2 is FQGTGA. The CDR3 is 14 residues long. The ends were cut back, 2 bases at V and 2 bases at J, with 7 bases in the middle. The CDR3 region is CASSLGEGNQPQHF. Written as DNA, the CDR3 is TGTGCCAGCAGCTTAGGGGAAGGCAATCAGCCCCAGCATTTT. The full variable domain, completed using reference TRBV7-3 and TRBJ1-5, is GAGVSQTPSNKVTEKGKYVELRCDPISGHTALYWYRQSLGQGPEFLIYFQGTGAADDSGLPNDRFFAVRPEGSVSTLKIQRTERGDSAVYLCASSLGEGNQPQHFGDGTRLSIL.